These 8 T cell receptor beta chains were all obtained from the same sample, sequenced in a study of regulatory T cells in long-lasting Graves disease. Time point reported: persistent/refractory GD, antithyroid drugs over 5 years with positive TRAb. Generation of the TCR library employed RNA extracted from PBMCs. Through Arm-PCR of CDR3 regions and iRepertoire HTBI primers, TCR beta libraries were built. One entry per CDR3 protein results from TCRdb running MiXCR on the multiplex PCR reads. The sample has roughly 500,000 distinct CDR3 sequences; less than 25% are singletons. The specimen was peripheral blood mononuclear cells (PBMCs), collected when the disease was refractory, from a patient treated with antithyroid drugs. The receptor source for this set is a female donor with Graves disease.

This clonotype was seen many times. V usage is TRBV11-2 and J usage is TRBJ2-7; weak D call: TRBD1 (5 bases). The V end was cut by 0 bases, the J end by 3 bases, with 6 bases between. Germline V gene data show CDR1 as SGHAT and CDR2 as FQNNGV. The CDR3 consists of 13 residues. CDR3: CASSLDRDYEQYF. DNA of the CDR3: TGTGCCAGCAGCTTAGACAGGGACTACGAGCAGTACTTC.

The V call is TRBV27, the J call TRBJ2-2; unclear D gene. The V gene lost 6 bases and the J gene lost 7 bases, with 9 bases spanning the gap. Germline V lookup: CDR1 MNHEY, CDR2 SMNVEV (reference sequence). The CDR3 has 12 amino acids. CDR3 amino acids: CASSLTIGELFF. CDR3 bases: TGTGCCAGCAGCCTAACGATCGGGGAGCTGTTTTTT.

The chain has TRBV7-9 and TRBJ1-1; no clear D gene. The CDR3 has 11 residues. Germline V gene lookup returns CDR1 SEHNR and CDR2 FQNEAQ (reference sequence). The CDR3, as DNA: TGTGGCACCAGATTGAACACTGAAGCTTTCTTT. Translated, it gives CGTRLNTEAFF.

This clonotype was recorded at least ten times. The chain couples TRBV27 to TRBJ1-1, with a possible D match to TRBD1 (6 bases). The length of the CDR3 is 15 residues. The V and J ends lost 5 bases and 6 bases respectively, with 19 bases between them. Germline loops: CDR1 MNHEY, CDR2 SMNVEV (reference sequence). CDR3 nucleotide sequence: TGTGCCAGCAGTCCCCGACTTGGGACAATCCCTGAAGCTTTCTTT. Translated: CASSPRLGTIPEAFF.

In this sample, this clonotype turned up once. The rearrangement links TRBV7-6 to TRBJ2-3; D is ambiguous. CDR3 size: 13 residues. Per germline, CDR1 SGHVS and CDR2 FNYEAQ. Trimming took off 11 bases at V and 0 bases at J, with 12 bases between the two ends. The CDR3 sequence: CAAEGSSTDTQYF. The CDR3 coding sequence is TGTGCCGCGGAAGGTTCTAGCACAGATACGCAGTATTTT.

The chain has TRBV14 and TRBJ2-4; TRBD2 aligns across 8 bases. The CDR3 runs 18 residues. Germline trimming cut 1 base from V and 0 bases from J; bases unmatched to any gene: 8. Germline V gives CDR1 SGHDN, CDR2 FVKESK. The CDR3 nucleotides read TGTGCCAGCAGCCAAGCAATAGCGGGGCCGAAAGCCAAAAACATTCAGTACTTC. This codes for CASSQAIAGPKAKNIQYF.

The table lists this clonotype with many counts. The CDR3: CASSRPRGELFF. Written as DNA, the CDR3 is TGTGCCAGCAGCCGACCCAGGGGGGAGCTGTTTTTT. This chain connects TRBV11-2 to TRBJ2-2; D is uncertain. The CDR3 contains 12 residues. Trimming removed 5 bases at V and 8 bases at J, with 9 bases between. The V gene's germline CDR1 is SGHAT and CDR2 FQNNGV.

Notes on this clonotype: Just one base apart from a much larger clone, this may be a read error. V is TRBV7-8 and J is TRBJ2-5; 15 bases agree with TRBD2. Germline V gives CDR1 SGHVS, CDR2 FQNEAQ. The CDR3 is 18 amino acids. The CDR3 bases are TGTGCCAGCAGCCCACCGGGACTAGCGGGAGGAAACCAAGAGATCCAGTACTTC. Translating gives CASSPPGLAGGNQEIQYF.